This T cell receptor beta chain was obtained from a study of OX40 agonist ivuxolimab in advanced cancers. The method was immunoSEQ multiplex PCR; TCRdb's version includes in-frame clones alone and lacks a portion of them. The sample includes 30,000 or so clones, 80% to 85% of them seen just once. The CDR3 totals 16 residues. V lost 3 bases and J lost 2; bases outside the gene matches: 6. CDR1 is SGHRS and CDR2 is YFSETQ in the germline V gene. The TCR sequence derives from an adult with an advanced solid tumor such as melanoma, head and neck, liver or kidney cancer. This specimen was CD4+ or CD8+ T cells sorted from blood, taken in a trial of the OX40 agonist ivuxolimab. The chain employs TRBV5-1 and TRBJ1-4, with TRBD1 matching 8 bases. For the CDR3, the DNA is TGCGCCAGCAGCTGGGGGCAGGGGGCGACTAATGAAAAACTGTTTTTT. As protein: CASSWGQGATNEKLFF.